This T cell receptor (beta chain) was recorded in a study of blood T cell repertoires in COVID-19. CDR1 MNHEY and CDR2 SVGEGT come from the germline V gene. Trimming stripped 0 bases from V and 9 bases from J, with 12 bases between. This CDR3 has 13 amino acids. Sequenced by immunoSEQ multiplex PCR; TCRdb stores in-frame clones only, minus some. The data contain around 300,000 clones, about 93% of them singletons. Sequenced: peripheral blood. This receptor was identified in a woman in her 30s with COVID-19, enrolled during active disease. This sequence joins TRBV6-2 or TRBV6-3 and TRBJ2-7; D is undetermined. The CDR3 sequence is CASSYSSQLGQYF. CDR3 DNA sequence: TGTGCCAGCAGTTACTCGAGTCAGCTAGGGCAGTACTTC.